This record concerns one T cell receptor beta chain sequence. What it recognizes is unknown. Individuals selected for sequencing had exhibited CD8+CD57+ cell expansion on flow cytometry. Severe acquired aplastic anemia was diagnosed in all patients. Profiles of TCR beta VDJ and CDR3 were generated from a genomic DNA template. Each CDR3 protein is one row after TCRdb ran MiXCR on the reads. This table has about 200,000 distinct CDR3 sequences, almost 50% appearing once. Germline CDR1 and CDR2: MNHEY and SVGEGT. With 7 bases removed from V and 7 bases from J, the gap between germline ends came to 14 bases. The CDR3 runs 13 residues. This sample was included in a study of CD8+CD57+ T cells in acquired aplastic anemia. General observations from the study: The CD8+ Simpson's diversity of patients and controls was not significantly different.

The receptor was isolated from a human donor with aplastic anemia. Sequences were obtained from sorted CD4+, CD8+, or CD8+CD57+ T cells (not recorded which) from PBMCs. This sequence joins TRBV6-2 or TRBV6-3 and TRBJ2-1; D remains ambiguous. CDR3: CASKESVGNEQFF. DNA for the CDR3: TGTGCCAGCAAGGAGTCTGTTGGGAATGAGCAGTTCTTC.